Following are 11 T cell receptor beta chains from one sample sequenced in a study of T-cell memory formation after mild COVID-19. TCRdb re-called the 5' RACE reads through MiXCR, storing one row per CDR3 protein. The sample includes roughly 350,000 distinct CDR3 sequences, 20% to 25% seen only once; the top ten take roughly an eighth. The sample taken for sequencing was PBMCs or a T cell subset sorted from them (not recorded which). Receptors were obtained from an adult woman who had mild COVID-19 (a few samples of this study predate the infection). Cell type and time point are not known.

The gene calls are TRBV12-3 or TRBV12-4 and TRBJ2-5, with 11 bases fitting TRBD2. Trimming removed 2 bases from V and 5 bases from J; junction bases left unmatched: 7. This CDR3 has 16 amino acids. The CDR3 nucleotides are TGTGCCAGCAGTTTATTTAGCGGGGGGGCGGAGGAGACCCAGTACTTC. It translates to CASSLFSGGAEETQYF.

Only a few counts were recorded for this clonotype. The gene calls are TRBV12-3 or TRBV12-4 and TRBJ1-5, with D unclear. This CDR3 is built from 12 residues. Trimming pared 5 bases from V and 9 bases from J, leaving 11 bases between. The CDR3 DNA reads TGTGCCAGCAGTCCCTATTTCTGGCCCCAGCATTTT. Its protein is CASSPYFWPQHF.

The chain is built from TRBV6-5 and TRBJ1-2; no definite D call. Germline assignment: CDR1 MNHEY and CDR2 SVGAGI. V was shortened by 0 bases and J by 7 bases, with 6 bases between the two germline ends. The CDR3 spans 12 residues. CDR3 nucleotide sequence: TGTGCCAGCAGTTACTCACGGGGTGGCTACACCTTC. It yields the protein CASSYSRGGYTF.

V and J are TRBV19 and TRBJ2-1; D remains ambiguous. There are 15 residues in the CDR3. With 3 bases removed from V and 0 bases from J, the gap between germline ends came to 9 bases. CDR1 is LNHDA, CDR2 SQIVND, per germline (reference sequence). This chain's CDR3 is CASSMGWISYNEQFF. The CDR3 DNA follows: TGTGCCAGTAGTATGGGCTGGATCTCCTACAATGAGCAGTTCTTC.

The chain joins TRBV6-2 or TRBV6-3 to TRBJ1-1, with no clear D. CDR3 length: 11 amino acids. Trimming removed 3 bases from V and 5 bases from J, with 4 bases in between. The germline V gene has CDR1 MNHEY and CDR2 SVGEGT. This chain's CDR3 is CASSYWTEAFF. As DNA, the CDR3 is TGTGCCAGCAGTTATTGGACTGAAGCTTTCTTT.

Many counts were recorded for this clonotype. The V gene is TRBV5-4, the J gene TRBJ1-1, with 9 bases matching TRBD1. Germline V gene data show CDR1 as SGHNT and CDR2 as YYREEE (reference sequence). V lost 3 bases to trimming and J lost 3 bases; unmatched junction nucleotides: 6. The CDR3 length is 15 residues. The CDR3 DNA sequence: TGTGCCAGCAGCTCTACAGGGGGCGCGGACACTGAAGCTTTCTTT. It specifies CASSSTGGADTEAFF.

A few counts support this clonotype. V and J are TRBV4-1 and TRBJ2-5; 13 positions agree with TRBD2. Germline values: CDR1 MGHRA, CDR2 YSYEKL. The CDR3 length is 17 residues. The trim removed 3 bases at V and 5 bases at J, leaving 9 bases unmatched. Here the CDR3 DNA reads TGCGCCAGCAGCCACCGACTAGCGGGGGGAACTATGGAGACCCAGTACTTC. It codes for CASSHRLAGGTMETQYF.

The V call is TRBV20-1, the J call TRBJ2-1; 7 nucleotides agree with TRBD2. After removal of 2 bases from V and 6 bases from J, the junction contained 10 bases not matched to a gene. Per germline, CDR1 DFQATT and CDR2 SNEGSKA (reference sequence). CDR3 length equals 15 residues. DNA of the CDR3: TGCAGTGCTAGAAATGGGAGGGTAATCAGCAATGAGCAGTTCTTC. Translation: CSARNGRVISNEQFF.

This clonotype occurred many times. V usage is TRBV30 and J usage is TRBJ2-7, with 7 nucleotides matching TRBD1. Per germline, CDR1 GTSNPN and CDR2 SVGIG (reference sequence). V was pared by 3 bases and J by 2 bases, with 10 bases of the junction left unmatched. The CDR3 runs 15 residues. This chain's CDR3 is CAWSAGTVGTYEQYF. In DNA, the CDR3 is TGTGCCTGGAGCGCCGGGACAGTGGGTACCTACGAGCAGTACTTC.

CDR3 amino acids: CASTLQGTASYEQYF. DNA of the CDR3: TGCGCCAGCACCCTTCAGGGGACAGCCTCCTACGAGCAGTACTTC. V is TRBV5-1 and J is TRBJ2-7; 7 bases line up with TRBD1. The CDR3 runs 15 residues. V gave up 6 bases and J gave up 0 bases; unmatched junction bases: 9. Germline CDR1 reads SGHRS; CDR2 reads YFSETQ.

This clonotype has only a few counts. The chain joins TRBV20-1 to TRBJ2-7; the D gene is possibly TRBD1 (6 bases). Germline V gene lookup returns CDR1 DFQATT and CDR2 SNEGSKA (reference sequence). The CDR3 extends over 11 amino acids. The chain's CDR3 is CRVQQGNEQYF. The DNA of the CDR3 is TGCAGGGTACAACAGGGTAACGAGCAGTACTTC.